One and the same sample provided the 25 T cell receptor beta chains below, sequenced in a study of T cell repertoires in cytomegalovirus infection. TCRdb used MiXCR to reprocess the reads, holding one entry per CDR3 protein. Of about 340,000 distinct CDR3 sequences in the sample, about 28% were seen once. These receptors have no identified antigens. This specimen consisted of cultured PBMCs, obtained from culture after CMV antigen stimulation. These receptors were collected from a human donor in good health (CMV status not recorded). Some clones in this sample may be carry-over from other donors' samples.

This clonotype appeared a few times. This sequence joins TRBV7-8 and TRBJ2-3; TRBD1 aligns across 8 bases. V lost 5 bases, J lost 2 bases, and 12 bases stayed unmatched. Germline assignment: CDR1 SGHVS and CDR2 FQNEAQ. The CDR3 loop spans 17 amino acids. The CDR3 coding sequence is TGTGCCAGCAGCCCCGAAGTGGGCAGGGGGCTCACAGATACGCAGTATTTT. Translation: CASSPEVGRGLTDTQYF.

This clonotype was seen at least ten times. The chain employs TRBV12-3 or TRBV12-4 and TRBJ2-5; 7 nucleotides match TRBD1. This CDR3 is 16 amino acids long. J was trimmed by 5 bases and V by 3 bases; bases with no gene match: 12. The CDR3 spells CASSLTRGRRGETQYF. Written as DNA, the CDR3 is TGTGCCAGCAGTTTGACGAGGGGGCGGCGCGGGGAGACCCAGTACTTC.

This clonotype was observed a few times. The chain carries TRBV7-2 and TRBJ2-7, with D possibly matching TRBD2 (5 bases). Germline V gene sequence: CDR1 SGHTA, CDR2 FQGNSA. V shed 5 bases and J shed 1 base, with 15 bases lying between them. This CDR3 region has 15 residues. In nucleotides, the CDR3 is TGTGCCAGCAGCCCGACTCCCGGGGTATCCTACGAGCAGTACTTC. Encoded protein: CASSPTPGVSYEQYF.

The chain carries TRBV6-1 and TRBJ1-2; D possibly corresponds to TRBD1 (5 bases). Trimming stripped 5 bases from V and 5 bases from J, with 15 bases between. Per germline, CDR1 MNHNS and CDR2 SASEGT. The CDR3 is 14 amino acids. The CDR3 sequence is CASSYGGSGYGYTF. The DNA of the CDR3 is TGTGCCAGCAGTTACGGGGGATCTGGATATGGCTACACCTTC.

The chain couples TRBV7-2 to TRBJ2-1; D might be TRBD1 (6 bases). This CDR3 contains 18 residues. V lost 4 bases and J 2 bases, leaving 21 bases between the germline ends. Germline V CDR1 and CDR2: SGHTA, FQGNSA. The CDR3 sequence: CASSSLIRGGLPYNEQFF. In DNA, the CDR3 is TGTGCCAGCAGCTCCCTCATCCGTGGGGGCCTTCCCTACAATGAGCAGTTCTTC.

The V gene is TRBV2, the J gene TRBJ2-7; D uncertain. CDR1 is SNHLY and CDR2 is FYNNEI in the germline V gene. The CDR3 consists of 13 residues. Trimming removed 3 bases from V and 0 bases from J, with 6 bases in between. CDR3 bases: TGTGCCAGCAGTGAGTGGACCTCCTACGAGCAGTACTTC. Amino acids: CASSEWTSYEQYF.

The chain employs TRBV20-1 and TRBJ2-1, with D perhaps matching TRBD1 (7 bases). The CDR3 covers 13 residues. V dropped 3 bases and J dropped 10 bases, with 16 bases sitting between them. Looked up from germline, CDR1 is DFQATT and CDR2 is SNEGSKA (reference sequence). The CDR3 reads CSASPRGVGEQFF. The CDR3 DNA follows: TGCAGTGCTAGCCCCAGGGGGGTAGGCGAGCAGTTCTTC.

Of note for this clonotype: The junction departs from germline at one end; a sequencing error may be responsible. This chain connects TRBV11-3 to TRBJ2-5, with a possible D match to TRBD1 (6 bases). The CDR3 has 15 amino acids. Germline loops: CDR1 SGHNT, CDR2 YENEEA. This CDR3 reads CASSLNGMTGETQHF. As DNA, the CDR3 is TGTGCCAGCAGCTTAAACGGAATGACAGGCGAGACCCAGCACTTC. Complete variable domain (other parts from reference TRBV11-3 and TRBJ2-5): EAGVVQSPRYKIIEKKQPVAFWCNPISGHNTLYWYLQNLGQGPELLIRYENEEAVDDSQLPKDRFSAERLKGVDSTLKIQPAELGDSAVYLCASSLNGMTGETQHFGPGTRLLVL.

The chain is built from TRBV7-3 and TRBJ2-1, with 12 bases matching TRBD2. The CDR3 consists of 16 residues. The V gene end was trimmed by 4 bases and the J gene end by 8 bases; junction bases not matched to a gene: 9. From germline, CDR1 is SGHTA and CDR2 FQGTGA. The CDR3 spells CASSSTSGGLRDEQFF. For the CDR3, the DNA is TGTGCCAGCAGCTCGACTAGCGGGGGACTTAGGGATGAGCAGTTCTTC. Filled out from reference TRBV7-3 and TRBJ2-1, the complete variable domain reads GAGVSQTPSNKVTEKGKYVELRCDPISGHTALYWYRQSLGQGPEFLIYFQGTGAADDSGLPNDRFFAVRPEGSVSTLKIQRTERGDSAVYLCASSSTSGGLRDEQFFGPGTRLTVL.

The chain employs TRBV27 and TRBJ2-7, with 7 bases that match TRBD1. The trim removed 5 bases at V and 2 bases at J, leaving 18 bases unmatched. The germline V gene encodes CDR1 MNHEY and CDR2 SMNVEV (reference sequence). The CDR3 totals 18 residues. The DNA of the CDR3 is TGTGCCAGCAGTCCTACGGACAGGTTTTTGGAACCTACCTACGAGCAGTACTTC. This gives the protein CASSPTDRFLEPTYEQYF.

This clonotype was counted a few times. This chain joins TRBV5-5 and TRBJ2-1; D may be TRBD1 or TRBD2 (5 bases each). The germline V gene encodes CDR1 SGHKS and CDR2 YYEKEE (reference sequence). V lost 0 bases to trimming and J lost 0 bases, with 10 bases between them. This CDR3 has 16 amino acids. DNA for the CDR3: TGTGCCAGCAGCTTGGTAGGGGACCTCTCCTACAATGAGCAGTTCTTC. This gives the protein CASSLVGDLSYNEQFF.

This sequence joins TRBV7-9 and TRBJ1-1, with 7 bases identical to TRBD1. Germline CDR1 and CDR2: SEHNR and FQNEAQ (reference sequence). CDR3 length equals 13 residues. The junction had 8 bases not matched to a gene; V was cut back by 2 bases and J by 11 bases. The CDR3 region has the DNA TGTGCCAGCAGCTTAAGGGGGGACAGTAAGGCTTTCTTT. Its protein is CASSLRGDSKAFF.

This clonotype was picked up many times. The chain combines TRBV7-6 with TRBJ1-4; tentatively, D is TRBD1 (6 bases). V lost 3 bases to trimming and J lost 4 bases, with 9 bases between them. The CDR3 is 14 residues long. CDR1 is SGHVS, CDR2 FNYEAQ, per germline. CDR3 bases: TGTGCCAGCAGCTTGGACAGTTATAATGAAAAACTGTTTTTT. Translation gives CASSLDSYNEKLFF.

Worth noting for this clonotype: At one end the junction does not follow the germline gene, possibly because of a read error. The genes are TRBV15 and TRBJ1-1, with D unclear. The CDR3 runs 14 residues. Germline V lookup: CDR1 LNHNV, CDR2 YYDKDF (reference sequence). The CDR3: CATSRVDGNRVSYF. CDR3 bases: TGTGCCACCAGCAGAGTAGACGGTAACCGCGTGAGTTACTTT.

Only one count was recorded for this clonotype. CDR3 region: CASSFLQGAWNIQYF. CDR3 DNA sequence: TGTGCCAGCAGCTTTTTACAGGGGGCTTGGAACATTCAGTACTTC. The chain has TRBV11-2 and TRBJ2-4; TRBD1 aligns across 9 bases. V gave up 3 bases and J gave up 7 bases; unmatched junction bases: 7. Germline loops: CDR1 SGHAT, CDR2 FQNNGV. This CDR3 is 15 amino acids long.

This clonotype was recorded at least ten times. The V call is TRBV7-2, the J call TRBJ2-1; 7 bases agree with TRBD2. Germline V gene sequence: CDR1 SGHTA, CDR2 FQGNSA. After removal of 1 base from V and 12 bases from J, the junction contained 12 bases not matched to a gene. The CDR3 has 15 amino acids. Written as DNA, the CDR3 is TGTGCCAGCAGCTTAGAGCTAGGGAGGGGCGGGAGGCAGTTCTTC. This translates into CASSLELGRGGRQFF.

V usage is TRBV6-1 and J usage is TRBJ2-2; 8 bases fit TRBD2. The ends lost 1 base at V and 6 bases at J; junction bases unmatched: 1. Germline loops: CDR1 MNHNS, CDR2 SASEGT. The CDR3 length is 14 residues. The DNA for the CDR3 is TGTGCCAGCAGTGAAGTCGGGGGGGCCGGGGAGCTGTTTTTT. Encoded protein: CASSEVGGAGELFF.

There are many counts of this clonotype. V is TRBV7-2 and J is TRBJ2-5; 13 positions agree with TRBD2. The germline V gene has CDR1 SGHTA and CDR2 FQGNSA. This CDR3 spans 15 amino acids. V was clipped by 6 bases and J by 4 bases; unmatched bases: 5. CDR3 protein: CASRRLAGGAETQYF. The CDR3, as DNA: TGTGCCAGCAGAAGACTAGCGGGAGGCGCAGAGACCCAGTACTTC. Together with reference TRBV7-2 and TRBJ2-5, the CDR3 gives the full variable domain: GAGVSQSPSNKVTEKGKDVELRCDPISGHTALYWYRQSLGQGLEFLIYFQGNSAPDKSGLPSDRFSAERTGGSVSTLTIQRTQQEDSAVYLCASRRLAGGAETQYFGPGTRLLVL.

This clonotype was picked up many times. The chain recombines TRBV7-3 with TRBJ1-5; D is unclear. The CDR3 extends over 17 amino acids. Per the germline V gene, CDR1 is SGHTA and CDR2 is FQGTGA. Between the trimmed V and J ends, which lost 5 bases and 7 bases, there was a span of 24 bases. The CDR3 nucleotides read TGTGCCAGCAGCCTGATGTATCCCGCAGGTGATAACCAGCCCCAGCATTTT. This gives the protein CASSLMYPAGDNQPQHF. The full variable domain, its missing parts supplied by reference TRBV7-3 and TRBJ1-5, is GAGVSQTPSNKVTEKGKYVELRCDPISGHTALYWYRQSLGQGPEFLIYFQGTGAADDSGLPNDRFFAVRPEGSVSTLKIQRTERGDSAVYLCASSLMYPAGDNQPQHFGDGTRLSIL.

Details on this clonotype: A much bigger clone sits one base away, suggesting this may be a read error. The J gene is TRBJ1-1, the V gene TRBV7-9; no clear D. CDR3 length: 14 amino acids. Germline assignment: CDR1 SEHNR and CDR2 FQNEAQ (reference sequence). The V and J ends lost 0 bases and 0 bases respectively, with 5 bases between them. The CDR3 DNA reads TGTGCCAGCAGCTTAGCCAGGATGAACACTGAAGCTTTCTTT. Translated, it gives CASSLARMNTEAFF. The whole variable domain, filled in from reference TRBV7-9 and TRBJ1-1, reads DTGVSQNPRHKITKRGQNVTFRCDPISEHNRLYWYRQTLGQGPEFLTYFQNEAQLEKSRLLSDRFSAERPKGSFSTLEIQRTEQGDSAMYLCASSLARMNTEAFFGQGTRLTVV.

This clonotype has only a few counts. V and J are TRBV12-3 or TRBV12-4 and TRBJ1-2, with D unresolved. V gave up 6 bases and J gave up 3 bases, with 14 bases separating them. This CDR3 comprises 14 residues. The CDR3 spells CASSRSGKYYGYTF. The CDR3 nucleotides read TGTGCCAGCAGCCGTTCAGGAAAATACTATGGCTACACCTTC.

This clonotype was observed many times. The chain has TRBV7-8 and TRBJ1-5, with a weak D call TRBD1 (5 bases). The V end was cut by 3 bases, the J end by 0 bases, with 18 bases between. The CDR3 covers 18 residues. Germline lookup yields CDR1 SGHVS and CDR2 FQNEAQ. The CDR3 DNA reads as TGTGCCAGCAGCTTTGATAAGGGTGGGGGGTATAGCAATCAGCCCCAGCATTTT. Translation: CASSFDKGGGYSNQPQHF.

This clonotype was seen more than once but under ten times. The V call is TRBV20-1, the J call TRBJ2-5; D tentatively fits TRBD1 or TRBD2 (6 bases each). From germline, CDR1 is DFQATT and CDR2 SNEGSKA (reference sequence). The V end was cut by 0 bases, the J end by 4 bases, with 12 bases between. This CDR3 spans 14 amino acids. Written as DNA, the CDR3 is TGCAGTGCTAGAGAGGGGGGCGTAGGAGAGACCCAGTACTTC. Translated: CSAREGGVGETQYF.

The J gene is TRBJ2-4, the V gene TRBV19, with D unresolved. CDR3 length: 14 residues. Trimming cost V 5 bases and J 1 base, with 9 bases left between them. From germline, CDR1 is LNHDA and CDR2 SQIVND (reference sequence). CDR3 nucleotides: TGTGCCAGTAGTCCCCGAAGGGCCAAAAACATTCAGTACTTC. Amino acids: CASSPRRAKNIQYF.

This clonotype was recorded a few times. The chain recombines TRBV19 with TRBJ2-7; tentatively, D is TRBD1 or TRBD2 (5 bases each). Germline CDR1 and CDR2: LNHDA and SQIVND (reference sequence). Deletions cut 8 bases from V and 0 bases from J, with 14 bases between. This CDR3 region has 14 residues. The CDR3: CASRGRAPSYEQYF. CDR3 bases: TGTGCCAGTCGGGGCAGGGCCCCCTCCTACGAGCAGTACTTC.